These 21 T cell receptor beta chains were all obtained from the same sample, sequenced in a study of CD8 T cells in ankylosing spondylitis. TCRdb itself ran the 5' RACE reads through MiXCR, one entry per CDR3 protein. The sample yields about 360,000 distinct CDR3 sequences, 20% to 25% seen once. Sequencing was carried out using blood, either unsorted or a sorted T cell fraction (not recorded which). The source is a male donor with ankylosing spondylitis or in good health (not recorded which).

Here the CDR3 reads CASSLGHLNTEAFF. In DNA form, the CDR3 reads TGTGCCAGCAGCCTGGGACACTTGAACACTGAAGCTTTCTTT. The rearrangement links TRBV12-3 or TRBV12-4 to TRBJ1-1; weak D call: TRBD1 (6 bases). With 6 bases removed from V and 0 bases from J, the gap between germline ends came to 11 bases. This CDR3 has 14 amino acids.

The CDR3 DNA follows: TGCGCCAGCAACCCCCAGCGGGGTCGAAGCAATGAGCAGTTCTTC. Translation: CASNPQRGRSNEQFF. V gene TRBV10-2 combines with J gene TRBJ2-1; 7 nucleotides agree with TRBD2. Germline CDR1 and CDR2: WSHSY and SAAADI. This CDR3 has 15 residues. V lost 7 bases to trimming and J lost 6 bases; unmatched junction nucleotides: 12.

The V gene is TRBV10-3, the J gene TRBJ1-3; the match to TRBD1 covers 10 bases. Germline CDR1 reads ENHRY; CDR2 reads SYGVKD. The V gene end was trimmed by 7 bases and the J gene end by 7 bases; junction bases not matched to a gene: 7. The CDR3 is 14 amino acids. CDR3 protein: CAIKPPGQGNTIYF. CDR3 nucleotide sequence: TGTGCCATCAAACCGCCGGGACAGGGGAACACCATATATTTT.

This clonotype was counted a few times. The chain joins TRBV28 to TRBJ2-5, with 11 nucleotides matching TRBD2. Germline V gene lookup returns CDR1 MDHEN and CDR2 SYDVKM. With V trimmed by 8 bases and J by 1 base, 12 bases remained unmatched. This CDR3 has 17 amino acids. CDR3 loop: CASGTLAGGSPQETQYF. The CDR3 nucleotides are TGTGCCAGCGGAACCCTAGCGGGGGGATCCCCCCAAGAGACCCAGTACTTC.

The J gene is TRBJ1-2, the V gene TRBV10-3, with 7 bases aligning to TRBD1. CDR3 size: 13 residues. Germline V gives CDR1 ENHRY, CDR2 SYGVKD. J gave up 5 bases and V 7 bases, and 7 bases lay outside the gene matches. The DNA of the CDR3 is TGTGCCATCAAACGACAGGGAGGGTATGGCTACACCTTC. Translating it yields CAIKRQGGYGYTF.

This clonotype came up many times. The chain recombines TRBV7-2 with TRBJ2-7; 10 bases match TRBD2. V was pared by 1 base and J by 5 bases, with 17 bases of the junction left unmatched. This CDR3 is built from 19 residues. The germline V gene has CDR1 SGHTA and CDR2 FQGNSA. CDR3 in DNA: TGTGCCAGCAGCTTAGGGCCCCTTGGTTCAGCGGGGGGGAAGGACGAGCAGTACTTC. Translated: CASSLGPLGSAGGKDEQYF.

This clonotype was detected only a few times. The chain joins TRBV25-1 to TRBJ1-2; no reliable D call. The CDR3 has 13 amino acids. V shed 6 bases and J shed 2 bases, with 10 bases lying between them. Germline V gene sequence: CDR1 MGHDK, CDR2 SYGVNS. CDR3 DNA: TGTGCCAGCAGGGTACCTGGCAACTATGGCTACACCTTC. Protein product: CASRVPGNYGYTF.

V usage is TRBV20-1 and J usage is TRBJ2-7; no reliable D call. CDR1 is DFQATT, CDR2 SNEGSKA, per germline (reference sequence). This CDR3 contains 13 residues. Trimming took off 2 bases at V and 3 bases at J, with 11 bases between the two ends. The CDR3 region is CSARFTAVYEQYF. CDR3 bases: TGCAGTGCTAGATTTACGGCAGTCTACGAGCAGTACTTC.

Ten or more counts support this clonotype. CDR3 loop: CASSLGINEAFF. The DNA of the CDR3 is TGTGCCAGCAGTTTAGGCATTAATGAAGCTTTCTTT. The chain is built from TRBV12-3 or TRBV12-4 and TRBJ1-1; no definite D call. The CDR3 has 12 amino acids. Trimming pared 1 base from V and 7 bases from J, leaving 7 bases between.

This chain joins TRBV5-6 and TRBJ2-1; a weak D match, TRBD2 (6 bases). The germline CDR1 and CDR2 sequences are SGHDT and YYEEEE. Trimming stripped 0 bases from V and 0 bases from J, with 13 bases between. The CDR3 is made up of 17 amino acids. The CDR3 spells CASSLGRGRSSYNEQFF. The CDR3 coding sequence is TGTGCCAGCAGCTTGGGGCGGGGTAGGAGCTCCTACAATGAGCAGTTCTTC.

The rearrangement uses TRBV7-3 and TRBJ2-3, with a tentative D call TRBD2 (7 bases). V was pared by 3 bases and J by 5 bases, with 15 bases between. Germline V gives CDR1 SGHTA, CDR2 FQGTGA. CDR3 length: 15 residues. CDR3 nucleotide sequence: TGTGCCAGCAGCTTCCTAGGGGGGGGTAGAGATACGCAGTATTTT. It encodes CASSFLGGGRDTQYF.

Details on this clonotype: Germline is not matched at one junction end, which may reflect a read error. J is TRBJ1-1 and V is TRBV11-2; D gene unclear. In germline, CDR1 is SGHAT, CDR2 FQNNGV. This CDR3 comprises 12 residues. CDR3 in DNA: TGTGCCAGCAGCTCCCCGGAGAGTGAAGCTTTCTTC. Translated: CASSSPESEAFF.

The chain is built from TRBV5-1 and TRBJ2-7; D gene unclear. Germline loops: CDR1 SGHRS, CDR2 YFSETQ. The CDR3 sequence is 13 residues long. Trimming took off 5 bases at V and 5 bases at J, with 14 bases between the two ends. CDR3 sequence reads: CASRGWVGDEQYF. The CDR3 DNA reads TGCGCCAGCAGGGGGTGGGTTGGCGACGAGCAGTACTTC. The full variable domain, rest sourced from reference TRBV5-1 and TRBJ2-7, is KAGVTQTPRYLIKTRGQQVTLSCSPISGHRSVSWYQQTPGQGLQFLFEYFSETQRNKGNFPGRFSGRQFSNSRSEMNVSTLELGDSALYLCASRGWVGDEQYFGPGTRLTVT.

This clonotype was detected only a few times. The chain carries TRBV7-2 and TRBJ2-3; TRBD2 might be the D (5 bases). Trimming stripped 3 bases from V and 4 bases from J, with 11 bases between. CDR3 length equals 14 residues. Germline V gene lookup returns CDR1 SGHTA and CDR2 FQGNSA. CDR3 DNA: TGTGCCAGCAGCTTCCCCCCGGAGGCAGATACGCAGTATTTT. Translation gives CASSFPPEADTQYF. Supplemented by reference TRBV7-2 and TRBJ2-3, the full variable domain reads GAGVSQSPSNKVTEKGKDVELRCDPISGHTALYWYRQSLGQGLEFLIYFQGNSAPDKSGLPSDRFSAERTGGSVSTLTIQRTQQEDSAVYLCASSFPPEADTQYFGPGTRLTVL.

The V call is TRBV20-1, the J call TRBJ2-3; D might be TRBD2 (6 bases). Trimming removed 2 bases at V and 4 bases at J, with 13 bases between. Germline CDR1 is DFQATT and CDR2 is SNEGSKA (reference sequence). This CDR3 has 14 residues. CDR3 residues: CSARSLAFADTQYF. CDR3 bases: TGCAGTGCTAGAAGCCTAGCGTTTGCAGATACGCAGTATTTT.

The chain joins TRBV29-1 to TRBJ2-1; 15 bases align to TRBD2. The CDR3 has 15 amino acids. The trim removed 5 bases at V and 5 bases at J, leaving 4 bases unmatched. Germline values: CDR1 SQVTM, CDR2 ANQGSEA. The CDR3 nucleotides read TGCAGCGTTCGAGGACTAGCGGGGGGGGACAATGAGCAGTTCTTC. Translation gives CSVRGLAGGDNEQFF.

The chain couples TRBV5-6 to TRBJ2-1, with no clear D. Germline V gives CDR1 SGHDT, CDR2 YYEEEE. V was trimmed by 4 bases and J by 11 bases, leaving 22 bases between them. The CDR3 sequence is 15 residues long. The CDR3, as DNA: TGTGCCAGCAGCACCTGGACCGTGTCTACGCAACAGCAGTTCTTC. This gives the protein CASSTWTVSTQQQFF.

The chain employs TRBV7-2 and TRBJ2-3; D not certain. V lost 1 base and J lost 4, with 12 bases in between. This CDR3 comprises 15 residues. Germline lookup yields CDR1 SGHTA and CDR2 FQGNSA. Here the CDR3 reads CASSLVMARADTQYF. In nucleotides, the CDR3 is TGTGCCAGCAGCTTAGTCATGGCTAGGGCAGATACGCAGTATTTT.

The chain has TRBV11-2 and TRBJ2-5, with no clear D. Germline lookup yields CDR1 SGHAT and CDR2 FQNNGV. Between the trimmed V and J ends, which lost 5 bases and 1 base, there was a span of 14 bases. CDR3 size: 15 residues. The DNA for the CDR3 is TGTGCCAGCAGCCGAAGACTTGGCCCCCAAGAGACCCAGTACTTC. Its protein product is CASSRRLGPQETQYF. Full variable domain (rest looked up from reference TRBV11-2 and TRBJ2-5): EAGVAQSPRYKIIEKRQSVAFWCNPISGHATLYWYQQILGQGPKLLIQFQNNGVVDDSQLPKDRFSAERLKGVDSTLKIQPAKLEDSAVYLCASSRRLGPQETQYFGPGTRLLVL.

The sample holds a few counts of this clonotype. This chain uses TRBV7-9 with TRBJ2-7, with 7 bases lining up with TRBD1. Germline V lookup: CDR1 SEHNR, CDR2 FQNEAQ (reference sequence). The CDR3 is 14 amino acids. Trimming cost V 6 bases and J 1 base; bases outside gene matches: 6. CDR3 protein: CASRPRDSSYEQYF. The CDR3 DNA follows: TGTGCCAGCAGACCCCGGGACAGTTCCTACGAGCAGTACTTC.

The J gene is TRBJ2-7, the V gene TRBV14; 7 bases match TRBD2. This CDR3 is built from 13 residues. The V gene end was trimmed by 1 base and the J gene end by 10 bases; junction bases not matched to a gene: 7. Germline CDR1 reads SGHDN; CDR2 reads FVKESK. Written as DNA, the CDR3 is TGTGCCAGCAGCCAAGGGGGGGGTCTCAAACAGTACTTC. Amino acid sequence: CASSQGGGLKQYF.